These T cell receptor beta chains were read from a single sample in a study of T cell changes during pregnancy in multiple sclerosis. Using immunoSEQ multiplex PCR, the repertoire was profiled, and TCRdb retains in-frame clones only, with some absent. The table lists about 36,000 clones, 92% of them singletons. Sequencing used CD4+ T cells from peripheral blood mononuclear cells, obtained after pregnancy. The receptors were gathered from a female donor with multiple sclerosis, enrolled in a pregnancy study. Both conserved end residues are part of each CDR3. The order of the fields is D gene, clone size, V gene, J gene, CDR3 protein, CDR3 DNA. The D gene is left open where the match is weak. The size of a clone is reported for some rows only, either as once, few or many, or as a class for expanded clones.

TRBD1	-	TRBV4-1	TRBJ1-2	CASSPDRVNYGYTF	TGCGCCAGCAGCCCGGACAGGGTCAACTATGGCTACACCTTC
TRBD1	-	TRBV5-6	TRBJ1-1	CASSWGTGREDAEAFF	TGTGCCAGCAGCTGGGGGACAGGGCGCGAGGACGCTGAAGCTTTCTTT
-	-	TRBV5-4	TRBJ2-5	CASSLDSVETQYF	TGTGCCAGCAGCTTAGACTCAGTGGAGACCCAGTACTTC
TRBD1	-	TRBV28	TRBJ1-5	CASSLARDRNQPQHF	TGTGCCAGCAGTTTAGCCAGGGACAGGAATCAGCCCCAGCATTTT
-	once	TRBV18	TRBJ1-3	CASSLQGSSGNTIYF	TGTGCCAGCTCCCTCCAAGGGAGCTCTGGAAACACCATATATTTT
-	-	TRBV28	TRBJ2-7	CASSFFPTVPDIFTTYEQYF	TGTGCCAGCAGTTTTTTCCCAACCGTCCCGGACATTTTCACCACCTACGAGCAGTACTTC
TRBD1	once	TRBV6-4	TRBJ1-5	CASSGGTDSNQPQHF	TGTGCCAGCAGTGGGGGGACAGATAGCAATCAGCCCCAGCATTTT
TRBD2	-	TRBV9	TRBJ2-2	CASSVAGGSIAGELFF	TGTGCCAGCAGCGTAGCAGGCGGGAGTATTGCCGGGGAGCTGTTTTTT
TRBD2	-	TRBV28	TRBJ2-7	CASNQRETDGQYF	TGTGCCAGCAACCAGCGGGAGACGGACGGGCAGTACTTC
TRBD1	-	TRBV28	TRBJ2-7	CASSFPMGQSYEQYF	TGTGCCAGCAGTTTCCCGATGGGACAGTCCTACGAGCAGTACTTC
TRBD2	-	TRBV7-2	TRBJ2-1	CASSLSEWRGGRDEQFF	TGTGCCAGCAGCCTATCAGAGTGGCGGGGGGGCAGGGATGAGCAGTTCTTC
TRBD1	-	TRBV5-1	TRBJ1-3	CASSSGQESSGNTIYF	TGCGCCAGCAGCTCGGGACAGGAGAGCTCTGGAAACACCATATATTTT
TRBD1	-	TRBV18	TRBJ1-4	CASSTRPGTAVATNEKLFF	TGTGCCAGCTCGACACGACCCGGGACAGCTGTTGCAACTAATGAAAAACTGTTTTTT
TRBD1	-	TRBV6-1	TRBJ2-3	CARGDRGGSTDTQYF	TGTGCCAGAGGGGACAGGGGTGGTAGCACAGATACGCAGTATTTT
-	-	TRBV27	TRBJ2-2	CASSSAPGVGTGELFF	-
-	-	TRBV11-2	TRBJ2-6	CASSHYAAGANVLTF	TGTGCCAGCAGCCACTACGCGGCTGGGGCCAACGTCCTGACTTTC
-	once	TRBV15	TRBJ2-7	CATSREGGYEQYF	TGTGCCACCAGCAGAGAAGGAGGGTACGAGCAGTACTTC
-	once	TRBV9	TRBJ2-3	CASSVDPRGAWRGATDTQYF	TGTGCCAGCAGCGTAGATCCACGGGGGGCGTGGAGGGGGGCTACAGATACGCAGTATTTT
-	once	TRBV4-1	TRBJ2-2	CASSQDRSSLNTGELFF	TGCGCCAGCAGCCAAGATCGGAGTAGCCTGAACACCGGGGAGCTGTTTTTT
TRBD1	-	TRBV5-6	TRBJ1-5	CASRTDRGNSNQPQHF	TGTGCCAGCAGAACAGACAGGGGCAATAGCAATCAGCCCCAGCATTTT
-	-	TRBV7-2	TRBJ2-3	CASSQTPRGTDTQYF	TGTGCCAGCAGCCAGACCCCTCGGGGCACAGATACGCAGTATTTT
TRBD1	few	TRBV10-3	TRBJ2-7	CAIRRQGYEQYF	TGTGCCATCAGGAGACAGGGCTACGAGCAGTACTTC
-	-	TRBV29-1	TRBJ1-2	CSVDPRGNSYGYTF	TGCAGCGTTGATCCACGGGGAAATTCCTATGGCTACACCTTC
TRBD2	-	TRBV11-1	TRBJ2-1	CASSPLRTSGTWEQFF	TGTGCCAGCAGCCCCCTCAGGACTAGCGGGACTTGGGAGCAGTTCTTC
TRBD2	-	TRBV19	TRBJ2-7	CASSFLPGLGNYEQYF	TGTGCCAGTAGTTTTCTCCCGGGACTAGGTAACTACGAGCAGTACTTC
-	-	TRBV2	TRBJ1-5	CASSDRQGGRSNQPQHF	TGTGCCAGCAGTGATCGGCAGGGTGGGAGGAGCAATCAGCCCCAGCATTTT
TRBD1	-	TRBV27	TRBJ1-5	CASRAGQGKNQPQHF	TGTGCCAGCAGGGCGGGACAGGGAAAAAATCAGCCCCAGCATTTT
TRBD1	-	TRBV6-1	TRBJ1-2	CASSGLWTGGYGYTF	TGTGCCAGCAGTGGCCTCTGGACAGGGGGATATGGCTACACCTTC
-	-	TRBV14	TRBJ2-7	CASSQGRGAYEQYF	TGTGCCAGCAGCCAAGGCAGGGGAGCCTACGAGCAGTACTTC
-	-	TRBV11-3	TRBJ2-3	CASSRSQYLDTQYF	TGTGCCAGCAGCCGTAGCCAATACCTCGATACGCAGTATTTT
-	-	TRBV11-2	TRBJ2-5	CASSPSTGLQETQYF	TGTGCCAGCAGCCCCTCGACAGGCCTACAAGAGACCCAGTACTTC
-	-	TRBV2	TRBJ2-2	CASTRDTGELFF	TGTGCCAGCACTCGGGACACCGGGGAGCTGTTTTTT
TRBD1	once	TRBV19	TRBJ2-1	CASSRGQGINEQFF	TGTGCCAGTAGTAGAGGACAGGGGATCAATGAGCAGTTCTTC
-	once	TRBV29-1	TRBJ1-1	CSVSVGSTEAFF	TGCAGCGTTTCCGTGGGGAGCACTGAAGCTTTCTTT
-	-	TRBV2	TRBJ2-2	CATRRGEENTGELFF	TGTGCCACCCGACGCGGGGAGGAGAACACCGGGGAGCTGTTTTTT
-	-	TRBV19	TRBJ1-4	CASSRAKEEGKEKLFF	TGTGCCAGTAGCCGGGCGAAGGAGGAGGGGAAGGAAAAACTGTTTTTT
-	few	TRBV6-6	TRBJ1-6	CASRQGPFRNSPLHF	TGTGCCAGCAGACAGGGACCGTTCCGGAATTCACCCCTCCACTTT
-	once	TRBV5-1	TRBJ2-7	CASSLTGQHYEQYF	TGCGCCAGCAGCTTAACCGGACAGCACTACGAGCAGTACTTC
-	few	TRBV28	TRBJ1-2	CASSFTARYGYTF	TGTGCCAGCAGTTTTACAGCTCGCTATGGCTACACCTTC
-	-	TRBV19	TRBJ1-1	CASRQSLNTEAFF	TGTGCCAGTAGACAGTCCCTGAACACTGAAGCTTTCTTT
-	-	TRBV6-6	TRBJ2-7	CASSYSSAQGYEQYF	TGTGCCAGCAGTTACTCTTCGGCCCAGGGGTACGAGCAGTACTTC
TRBD2	-	TRBV7-3	TRBJ2-3	CASSSQLAGGSDTQYF	TGTGCCAGCAGCTCGCAACTAGCGGGAGGGTCAGATACGCAGTATTTT
TRBD1	-	TRBV19	TRBJ1-5	CASSPDRVSDQPQHF	TGTGCCAGTAGCCCCGACAGGGTGAGCGATCAGCCCCAGCATTTT
-	few	TRBV7-6	TRBJ1-3	CASSLSGGSGNTIYF	TGTGCCAGCAGTTTGTCCGGGGGCTCTGGAAACACCATATATTTT
-	once	TRBV5-5	TRBJ2-5	CASSLEVTGTQYF	TGTGCCAGCAGCTTGGAAGTCACGGGGACCCAGTACTTC
-	-	TRBV19	TRBJ2-2	CASTHVGRSTGELFF	TGTGCCAGTACCCACGTCGGTCGATCCACCGGGGAGCTGTTTTTT
TRBD2	-	TRBV4-1	TRBJ2-5	CASSKRLSGEKETQYF	TGCGCCAGCAGCAAACGACTCAGCGGGGAAAAAGAGACCCAGTACTTC
TRBD1	-	TRBV18	TRBJ2-3	CASSLGDRSTDTQYF	TGTGCCAGCTCACTAGGGGACAGGAGCACAGATACGCAGTATTTT
TRBD1	-	TRBV9	TRBJ1-4	CASSPRTGYNEKLFF	TGTGCCAGCAGCCCCCGGACAGGGTATAATGAAAAACTGTTTTTT
TRBD2	once	TRBV19	TRBJ2-3	CASSMGLAGTDTQYF	TGTGCCAGTAGTATGGGACTAGCGGGCACAGATACGCAGTATTTT
TRBD1	-	TRBV11-2	TRBJ1-4	CASSLVRGQGASNEKLFF	TGTGCCAGCAGCTTAGTACGGGGACAGGGGGCCTCAAATGAAAAACTGTTTTTT
-	-	TRBV18	TRBJ2-3	CASSPNTGVRTGTDTQYF	TGTGCCAGCTCGCCTAATACGGGAGTCCGAACCGGGACAGATACGCAGTATTTT
-	-	TRBV5-1	TRBJ2-3	CASSLGSRGSTDTQYF	TGCGCCAGCAGCTTGGGTAGTAGGGGGTCCACAGATACGCAGTATTTT
TRBD1	-	TRBV2	TRBJ2-2	CASMRDRGTGELFF	TGTGCCAGCATGAGGGACAGGGGTACCGGGGAGCTGTTTTTT
TRBD2	-	TRBV11-2	TRBJ2-3	CASSLTAGFTDTQYF	TGTGCCAGCAGCTTGACAGCGGGGTTCACAGATACGCAGTATTTT
-	-	TRBV6-1	TRBJ1-5	CASGGRGYQPQHF	TGTGCCAGCGGCGGGAGGGGGTATCAGCCCCAGCATTTT
TRBD1	-	TRBV18	TRBJ2-7	CASSPPDRSYEQYF	TGTGCCAGCTCACCACCGGACAGGTCCTACGAGCAGTACTTC
-	-	TRBV19	TRBJ2-7	CASSASTYEQYF	TGTGCCAGCAGTGCCTCTACCTACGAGCAGTACTTC
-	-	TRBV7-8	TRBJ2-2	CASSLEVRANTGELFF	TGTGCCAGCAGCTTAGAAGTCAGGGCGAACACCGGGGAGCTGTTTTTT